Detailed here is one TCR beta chain. V lost 0 bases, J lost 5 bases, and 14 bases lay in between. The CDR3 sequence is 15 residues long. Germline V gene sequence: CDR1 SEHNR, CDR2 FQNEAQ (reference sequence). This record belongs to a study of control samples from healthy donors and cancer patients. Sequenced by immunoSEQ multiplex PCR; TCRdb stores in-frame clones only, minus some. The repertoire consists of over 85,000 clones, with over 90% occurring once and the leading ten covering over 1.3%. The sequence was obtained from a woman aged 30 to 39 in good health. Sequenced input: blood. The chain employs TRBV7-9 and TRBJ2-7, with a weak D call TRBD2 (6 bases). Here the CDR3 reads CASSLALFSGNEQYF. The CDR3 DNA reads as TGTGCCAGCAGCTTAGCCCTTTTTAGCGGAAACGAGCAGTACTTC.